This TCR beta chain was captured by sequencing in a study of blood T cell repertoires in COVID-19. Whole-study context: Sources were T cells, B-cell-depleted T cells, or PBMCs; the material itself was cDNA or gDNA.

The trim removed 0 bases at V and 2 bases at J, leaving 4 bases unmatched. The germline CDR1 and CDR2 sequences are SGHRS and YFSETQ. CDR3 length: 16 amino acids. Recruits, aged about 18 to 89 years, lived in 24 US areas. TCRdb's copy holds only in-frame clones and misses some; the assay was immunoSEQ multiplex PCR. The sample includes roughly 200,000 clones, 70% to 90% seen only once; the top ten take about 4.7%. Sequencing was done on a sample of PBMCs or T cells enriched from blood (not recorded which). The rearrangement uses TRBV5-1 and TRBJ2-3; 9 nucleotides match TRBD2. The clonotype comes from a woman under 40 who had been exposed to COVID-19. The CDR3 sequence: CASSLALAGTTDTQYF. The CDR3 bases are TGCGCCAGCAGCTTGGCGCTAGCGGGGACCACAGATACGCAGTATTTT. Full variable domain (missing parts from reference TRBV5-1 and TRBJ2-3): KAGVTQTPRYLIKTRGQQVTLSCSPISGHRSVSWYQQTPGQGLQFLFEYFSETQRNKGNFPGRFSGRQFSNSRSEMNVSTLELGDSALYLCASSLALAGTTDTQYFGPGTRLTVL.